This T cell receptor beta chain was identified in a study of T cell repertoires in cytomegalovirus infection. Study at large: Shared public TCR beta signatures pointed to both CMV infection and a matching HLA type.

TCRdb fed the reads into MiXCR, producing one record per CDR3 protein. Of some 940,000 distinct CDR3 sequences listed, around a third are singletons. CDR3 size: 15 residues. Germline CDR1 is MNHEY and CDR2 is SMNVEV (reference sequence). With regard to this clonotype: The antigen is undetermined.

This receptor was taken from a human donor in good health (CMV status not recorded). Some clones in this sample may be carry-over from other donors' samples. The sample consisted of cultured CD8+ T cells from PBMCs, taken from culture after CMV antigen stimulation. The chain joins TRBV27 to TRBJ1-6; D not certain. This chain's CDR3 is CAPLHPGSYNSPLHF. CDR3 DNA sequence: TGTGCACCCCTACACCCGGGCTCCTATAATTCACCCCTCCACTTT.